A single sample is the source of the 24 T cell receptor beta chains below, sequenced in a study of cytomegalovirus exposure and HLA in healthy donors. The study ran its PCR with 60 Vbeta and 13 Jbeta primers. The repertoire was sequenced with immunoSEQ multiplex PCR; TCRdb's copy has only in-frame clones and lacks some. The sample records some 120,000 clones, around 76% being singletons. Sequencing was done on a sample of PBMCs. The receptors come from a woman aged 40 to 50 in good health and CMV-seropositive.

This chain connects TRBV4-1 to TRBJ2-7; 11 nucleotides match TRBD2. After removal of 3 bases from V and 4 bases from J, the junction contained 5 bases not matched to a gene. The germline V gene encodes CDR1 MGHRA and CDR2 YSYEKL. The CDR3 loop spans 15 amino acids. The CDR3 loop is CASSHLLAGGYEQYF. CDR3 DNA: TGCGCCAGCAGCCACCTTCTAGCGGGGGGATACGAGCAGTACTTC.

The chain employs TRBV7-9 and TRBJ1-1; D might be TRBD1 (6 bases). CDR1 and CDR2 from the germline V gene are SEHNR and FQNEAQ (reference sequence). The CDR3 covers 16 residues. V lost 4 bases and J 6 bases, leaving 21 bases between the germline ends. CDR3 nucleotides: TGTGCCAGCAGCTCGACTGCCCCACAGGGTGGCTCTGAAGCTTTCTTT. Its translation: CASSSTAPQGGSEAFF.

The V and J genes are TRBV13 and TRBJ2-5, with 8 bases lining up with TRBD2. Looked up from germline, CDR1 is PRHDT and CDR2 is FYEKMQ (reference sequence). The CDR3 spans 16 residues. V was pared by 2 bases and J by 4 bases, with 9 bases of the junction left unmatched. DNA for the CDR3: TGTGCCAGCAGCTTAAGGCGACTAGCGTCAAGAGAGACCCAGTACTTC. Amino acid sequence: CASSLRRLASRETQYF.

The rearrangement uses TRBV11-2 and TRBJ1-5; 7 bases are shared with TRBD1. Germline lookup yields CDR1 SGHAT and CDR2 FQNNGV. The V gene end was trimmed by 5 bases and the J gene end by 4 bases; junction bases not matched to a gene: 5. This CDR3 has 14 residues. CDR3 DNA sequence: TGTGCCAGCAGCGTCGACAGGGCAAATCAGCCCCAGCATTTT. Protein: CASSVDRANQPQHF. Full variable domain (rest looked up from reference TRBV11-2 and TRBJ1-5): EAGVAQSPRYKIIEKRQSVAFWCNPISGHATLYWYQQILGQGPKLLIQFQNNGVVDDSQLPKDRFSAERLKGVDSTLKIQPAKLEDSAVYLCASSVDRANQPQHFGDGTRLSIL.

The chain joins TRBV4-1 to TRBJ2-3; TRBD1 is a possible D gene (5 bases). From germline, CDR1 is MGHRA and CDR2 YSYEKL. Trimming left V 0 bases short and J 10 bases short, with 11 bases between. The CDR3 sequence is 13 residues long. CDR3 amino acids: CASSQDGQGSQYF. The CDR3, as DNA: TGCGCCAGCAGCCAAGATGGTCAGGGTTCGCAGTATTTT.

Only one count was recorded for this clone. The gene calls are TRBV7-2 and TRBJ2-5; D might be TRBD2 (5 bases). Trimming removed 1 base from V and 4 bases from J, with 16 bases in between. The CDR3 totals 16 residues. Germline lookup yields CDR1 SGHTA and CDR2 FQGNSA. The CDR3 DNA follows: TGTGCCAGCAGCTTAGATCAGGACTTACGGTCAGAGACCCAGTACTTC. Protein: CASSLDQDLRSETQYF.

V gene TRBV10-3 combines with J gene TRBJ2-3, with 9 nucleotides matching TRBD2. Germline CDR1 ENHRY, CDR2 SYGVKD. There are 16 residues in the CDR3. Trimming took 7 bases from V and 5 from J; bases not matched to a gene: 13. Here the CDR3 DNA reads TGTGCCATCATCCGTCGCGGGGGGGCCGGCGGAGATACGCAGTATTTT. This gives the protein CAIIRRGGAGGDTQYF.

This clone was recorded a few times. In nucleotides, the CDR3 is TGTGCCACCCGCTGGGGCGGTGGAAACACCATATATTTT. It is translated as CATRWGGGNTIYF. The genes are TRBV5-6 and TRBJ1-3; D may be TRBD1 (5 bases). The CDR3 sequence is 13 residues long. Trimming removed 9 bases from V and 3 bases from J, with 13 bases in between. Germline CDR1 SGHDT, CDR2 YYEEEE.

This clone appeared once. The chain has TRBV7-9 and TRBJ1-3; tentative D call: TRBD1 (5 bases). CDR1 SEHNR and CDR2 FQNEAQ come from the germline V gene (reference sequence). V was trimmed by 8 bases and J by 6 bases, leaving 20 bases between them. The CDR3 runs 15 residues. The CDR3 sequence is CASGVRGGLENTIYF. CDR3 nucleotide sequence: TGTGCCAGCGGGGTGCGTGGGGGACTGGAAAACACCATATATTTT.

This CDR3 is CASSQERVSGNTIYF. CDR3 DNA: TGCGCCAGCAGCCAAGAGAGGGTTTCTGGAAACACCATATATTTT. The chain couples TRBV4-1 to TRBJ1-3; D gene ambiguous. Trimming removed 0 bases at V and 1 base at J, with 7 bases between. The CDR3 is 15 amino acids. CDR1 is MGHRA, CDR2 YSYEKL, per germline.

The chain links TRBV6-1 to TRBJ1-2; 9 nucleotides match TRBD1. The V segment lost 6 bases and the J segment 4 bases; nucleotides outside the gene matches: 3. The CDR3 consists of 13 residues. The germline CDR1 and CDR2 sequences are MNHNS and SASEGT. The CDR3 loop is CASRTGGGYGYTF. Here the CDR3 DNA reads TGTGCCAGCAGGACAGGGGGAGGCTATGGCTACACCTTC.

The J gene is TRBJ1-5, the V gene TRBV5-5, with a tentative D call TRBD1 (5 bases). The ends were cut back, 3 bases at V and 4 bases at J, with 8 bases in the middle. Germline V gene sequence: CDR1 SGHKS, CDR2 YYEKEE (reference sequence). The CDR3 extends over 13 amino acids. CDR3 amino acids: CASSSTVNQPQHF. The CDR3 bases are TGTGCCAGCAGCTCGACAGTAAATCAGCCCCAGCATTTT. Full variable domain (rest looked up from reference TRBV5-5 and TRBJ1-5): DAGVTQSPTHLIKTRGQQVTLRCSPISGHKSVSWYQQVLGQGPQFIFQYYEKEERGRGNFPDRFSARQFPNYSSELNVNALLLGDSALYLCASSSTVNQPQHFGDGTRLSIL.

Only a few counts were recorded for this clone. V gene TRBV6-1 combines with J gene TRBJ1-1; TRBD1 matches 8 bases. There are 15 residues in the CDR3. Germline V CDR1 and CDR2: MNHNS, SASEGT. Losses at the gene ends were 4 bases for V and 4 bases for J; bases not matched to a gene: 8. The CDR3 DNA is TGTGCCAGCAGTGGACAGGGGTTGAAAGGCACTGAAGCTTTCTTT. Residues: CASSGQGLKGTEAFF.

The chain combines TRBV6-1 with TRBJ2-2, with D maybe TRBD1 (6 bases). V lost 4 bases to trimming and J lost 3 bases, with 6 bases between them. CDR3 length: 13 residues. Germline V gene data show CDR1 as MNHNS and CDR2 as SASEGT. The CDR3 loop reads CASSGTDTGELFF. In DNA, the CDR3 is TGTGCCAGCAGTGGGACAGACACCGGGGAGCTGTTTTTT.

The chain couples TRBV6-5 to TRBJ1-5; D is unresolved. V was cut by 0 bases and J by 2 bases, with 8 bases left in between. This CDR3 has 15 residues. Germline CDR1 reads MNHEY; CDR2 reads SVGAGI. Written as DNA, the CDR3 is TGTGCCAGCAGTTACTCCGGGTGGGGCAATCAGCCCCAGCATTTT. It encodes CASSYSGWGNQPQHF.

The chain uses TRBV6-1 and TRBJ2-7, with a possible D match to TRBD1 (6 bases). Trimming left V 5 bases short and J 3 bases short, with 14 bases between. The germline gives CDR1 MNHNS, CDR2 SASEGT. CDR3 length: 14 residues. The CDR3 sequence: CASSSGTYFYEQYF. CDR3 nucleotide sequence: TGTGCCAGCAGTTCCGGGACATACTTCTACGAGCAGTACTTC.

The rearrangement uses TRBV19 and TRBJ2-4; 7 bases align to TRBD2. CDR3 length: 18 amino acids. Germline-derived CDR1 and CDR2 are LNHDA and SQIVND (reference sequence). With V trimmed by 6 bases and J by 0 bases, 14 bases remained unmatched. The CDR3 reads CASSLGTSVELAKNIQYF. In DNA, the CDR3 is TGTGCCAGTAGCTTAGGAACTAGCGTTGAACTAGCCAAAAACATTCAGTACTTC.

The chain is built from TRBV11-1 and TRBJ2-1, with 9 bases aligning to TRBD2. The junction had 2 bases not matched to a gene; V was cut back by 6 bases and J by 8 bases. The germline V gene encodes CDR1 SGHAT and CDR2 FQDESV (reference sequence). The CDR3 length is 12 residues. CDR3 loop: CASRSSGDEQFF. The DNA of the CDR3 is TGTGCCAGCAGATCTAGCGGGGATGAGCAGTTCTTC. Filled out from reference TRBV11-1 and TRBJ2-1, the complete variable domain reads EAEVAQSPRYKITEKSQAVAFWCDPISGHATLYWYRQILGQGPELLVQFQDESVVDDSQLPKDRFSAERLKGVDSTLKIQPAELGDSAMYLCASRSSGDEQFFGPGTRLTVL.

CDR3 loop: CASSYGGQGSSYNSPLHF. For the CDR3, the DNA is TGTGCCAGCAGCTATGGCGGACAGGGTAGCTCCTATAATTCACCCCTCCACTTT. The chain has TRBV5-4 and TRBJ1-6; TRBD1 agrees at 8 bases. Trimming cost V 3 bases and J 0 bases; bases outside gene matches: 8. Germline V gene lookup returns CDR1 SGHNT and CDR2 YYREEE (reference sequence). This CDR3 contains 18 residues.

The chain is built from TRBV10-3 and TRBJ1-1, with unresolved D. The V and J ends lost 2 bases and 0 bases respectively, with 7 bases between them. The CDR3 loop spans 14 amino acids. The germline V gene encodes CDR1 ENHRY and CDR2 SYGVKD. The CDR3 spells CAISETQVNTEAFF. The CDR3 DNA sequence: TGTGCCATCAGTGAGACCCAGGTGAACACTGAAGCTTTCTTT.

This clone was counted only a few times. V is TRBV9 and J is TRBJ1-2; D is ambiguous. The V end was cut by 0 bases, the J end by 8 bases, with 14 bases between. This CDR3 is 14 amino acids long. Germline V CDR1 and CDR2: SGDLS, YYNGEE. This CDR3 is CASSVAAGIGGYTF. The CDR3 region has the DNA TGTGCCAGCAGCGTAGCGGCAGGTATTGGCGGCTACACCTTC.

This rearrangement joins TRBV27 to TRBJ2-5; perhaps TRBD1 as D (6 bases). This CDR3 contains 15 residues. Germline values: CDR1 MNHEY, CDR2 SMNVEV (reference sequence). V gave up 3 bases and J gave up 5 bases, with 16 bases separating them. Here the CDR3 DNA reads TGTGCCAGCAGTTTGGGGTTTGGTCAGGGGGAGACCCAGTACTTC. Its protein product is CASSLGFGQGETQYF.

CDR3 bases: TGTGCCAGCAGCGTTCAGGGGTTTGACACAGATACGCAGTATTTT. Residues: CASSVQGFDTDTQYF. The V call is TRBV9, the J call TRBJ2-3; TRBD1 might be the D (6 bases). The ends were cut back, 2 bases at V and 2 bases at J, with 12 bases in the middle. Germline V gene lookup returns CDR1 SGDLS and CDR2 YYNGEE. The CDR3 is 15 residues long.

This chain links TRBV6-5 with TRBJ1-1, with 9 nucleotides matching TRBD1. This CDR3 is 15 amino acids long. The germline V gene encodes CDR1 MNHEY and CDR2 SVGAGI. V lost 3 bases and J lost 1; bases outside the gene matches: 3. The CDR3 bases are TGTGCCAGCAGTTATTGGGGACAGGGGAACACTGAAGCTTTCTTT. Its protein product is CASSYWGQGNTEAFF.